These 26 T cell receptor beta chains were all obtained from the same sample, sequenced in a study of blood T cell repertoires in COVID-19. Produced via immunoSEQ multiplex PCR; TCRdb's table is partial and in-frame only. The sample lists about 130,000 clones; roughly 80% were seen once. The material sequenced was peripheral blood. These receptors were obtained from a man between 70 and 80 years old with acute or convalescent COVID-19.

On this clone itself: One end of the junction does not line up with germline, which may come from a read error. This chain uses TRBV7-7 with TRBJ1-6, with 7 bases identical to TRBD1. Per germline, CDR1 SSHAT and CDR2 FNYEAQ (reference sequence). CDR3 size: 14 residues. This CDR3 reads CASSLTGVQSPLHF. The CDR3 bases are TGTGCTAGCAGCCTAACAGGGGTGCAATCACCCCTCCACTTT.

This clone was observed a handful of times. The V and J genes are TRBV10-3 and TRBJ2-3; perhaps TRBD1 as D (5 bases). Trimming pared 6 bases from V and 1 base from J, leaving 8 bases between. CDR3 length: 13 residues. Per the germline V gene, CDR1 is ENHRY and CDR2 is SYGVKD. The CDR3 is CAIRVTGTDTQYF. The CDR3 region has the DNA TGTGCCATCAGGGTGACAGGCACAGATACGCAGTATTTT.

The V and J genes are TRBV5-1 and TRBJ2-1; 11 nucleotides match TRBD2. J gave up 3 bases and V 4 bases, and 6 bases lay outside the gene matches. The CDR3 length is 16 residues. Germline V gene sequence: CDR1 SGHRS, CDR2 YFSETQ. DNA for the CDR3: TGCGCCAGCAGCCTAGGGACTAGCGGATTCTACAATGAGCAGTTCTTC. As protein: CASSLGTSGFYNEQFF.

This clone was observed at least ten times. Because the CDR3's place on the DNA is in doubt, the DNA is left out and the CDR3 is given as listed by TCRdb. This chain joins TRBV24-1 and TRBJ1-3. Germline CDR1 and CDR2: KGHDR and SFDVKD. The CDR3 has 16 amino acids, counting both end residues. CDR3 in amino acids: CATSTSGGQSGNTIYF.

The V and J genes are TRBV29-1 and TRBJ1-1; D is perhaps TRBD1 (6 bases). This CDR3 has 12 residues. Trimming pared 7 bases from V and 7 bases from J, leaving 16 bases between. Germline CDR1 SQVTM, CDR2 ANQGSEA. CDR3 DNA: TGCAGCGCCGGGGAGGGGGGAGGTGAAGCTTTCTTT. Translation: CSAGEGGGEAFF.

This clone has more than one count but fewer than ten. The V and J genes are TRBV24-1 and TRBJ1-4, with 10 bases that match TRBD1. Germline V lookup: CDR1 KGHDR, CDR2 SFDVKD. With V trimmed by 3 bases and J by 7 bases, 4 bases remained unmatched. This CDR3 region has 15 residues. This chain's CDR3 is CATSDTGTGVEKLFF. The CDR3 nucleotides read TGTGCCACCAGTGATACCGGGACAGGGGTTGAAAAACTGTTTTTT.

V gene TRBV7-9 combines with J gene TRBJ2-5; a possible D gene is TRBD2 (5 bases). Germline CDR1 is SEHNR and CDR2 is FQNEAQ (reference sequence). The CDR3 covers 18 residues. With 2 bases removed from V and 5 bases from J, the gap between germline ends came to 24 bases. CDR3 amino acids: CASSLWTRWEMGSETQYF. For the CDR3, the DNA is TGTGCCAGCAGCTTATGGACCCGGTGGGAGATGGGTTCGGAGACCCAGTACTTC. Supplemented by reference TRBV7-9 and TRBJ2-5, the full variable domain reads DTGVSQNPRHKITKRGQNVTFRCDPISEHNRLYWYRQTLGQGPEFLTYFQNEAQLEKSRLLSDRFSAERPKGSFSTLEIQRTEQGDSAMYLCASSLWTRWEMGSETQYFGPGTRLLVL.

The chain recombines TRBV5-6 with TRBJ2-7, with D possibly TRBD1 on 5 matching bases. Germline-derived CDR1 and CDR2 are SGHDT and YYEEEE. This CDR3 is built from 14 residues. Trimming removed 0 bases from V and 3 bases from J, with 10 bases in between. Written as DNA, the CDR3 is TGTGCCAGCAGCTTGGGGACAATCGGCTACGAGCAGTACTTC. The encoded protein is CASSLGTIGYEQYF.

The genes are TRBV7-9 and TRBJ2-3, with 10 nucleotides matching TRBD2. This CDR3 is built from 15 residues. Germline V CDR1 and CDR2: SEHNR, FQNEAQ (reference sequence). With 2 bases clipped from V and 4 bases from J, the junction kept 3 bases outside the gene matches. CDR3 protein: CASSLKRGGPDTQYF. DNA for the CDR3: TGTGCCAGCAGCTTAAAGCGGGGGGGCCCAGATACGCAGTATTTT.

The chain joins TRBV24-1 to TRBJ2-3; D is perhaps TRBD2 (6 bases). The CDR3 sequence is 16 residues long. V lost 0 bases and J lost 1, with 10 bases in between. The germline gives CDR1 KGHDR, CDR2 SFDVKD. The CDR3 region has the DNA TGTGCCACCAGTGATTTGCGTCCGGGGGGCACAGATACGCAGTATTTT. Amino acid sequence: CATSDLRPGGTDTQYF.

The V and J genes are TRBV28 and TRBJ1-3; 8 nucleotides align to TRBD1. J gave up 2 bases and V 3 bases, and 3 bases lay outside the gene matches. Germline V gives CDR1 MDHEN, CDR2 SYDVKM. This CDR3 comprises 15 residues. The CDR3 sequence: CASSFPTGAGNTIYF. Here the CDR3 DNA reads TGTGCCAGCAGTTTCCCGACAGGGGCTGGAAACACCATATATTTT.

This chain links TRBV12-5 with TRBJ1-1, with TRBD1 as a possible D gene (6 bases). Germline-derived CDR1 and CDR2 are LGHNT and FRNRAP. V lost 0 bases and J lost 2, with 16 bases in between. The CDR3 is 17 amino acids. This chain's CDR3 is CASGLVLSRGGNTEAFF. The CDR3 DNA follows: TGTGCTAGTGGTTTGGTACTGAGTCGCGGGGGCAACACTGAAGCTTTCTTT.

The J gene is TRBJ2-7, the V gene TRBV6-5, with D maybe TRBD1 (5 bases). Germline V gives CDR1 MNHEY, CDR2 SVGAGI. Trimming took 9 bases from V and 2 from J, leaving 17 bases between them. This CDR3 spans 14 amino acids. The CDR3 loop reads CASSRDRSTYEQYF. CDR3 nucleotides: TGTGCCAGTAGCCGTGACAGAAGCACCTACGAGCAGTACTTC.

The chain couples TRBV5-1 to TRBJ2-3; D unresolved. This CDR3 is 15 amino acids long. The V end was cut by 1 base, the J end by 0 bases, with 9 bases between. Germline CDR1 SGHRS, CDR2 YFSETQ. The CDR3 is CASSLTPGSTDTQYF. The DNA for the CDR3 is TGCGCCAGCAGCTTGACTCCTGGTAGCACAGATACGCAGTATTTT.

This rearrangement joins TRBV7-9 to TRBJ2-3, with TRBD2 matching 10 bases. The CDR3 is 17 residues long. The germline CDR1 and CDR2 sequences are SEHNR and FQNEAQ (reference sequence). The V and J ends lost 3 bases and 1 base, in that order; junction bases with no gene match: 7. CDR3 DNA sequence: TGTGCCAGCAGCTTCCTAGCGGGGGTAGGAGGCACAGATACGCAGTATTTT. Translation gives CASSFLAGVGGTDTQYF.

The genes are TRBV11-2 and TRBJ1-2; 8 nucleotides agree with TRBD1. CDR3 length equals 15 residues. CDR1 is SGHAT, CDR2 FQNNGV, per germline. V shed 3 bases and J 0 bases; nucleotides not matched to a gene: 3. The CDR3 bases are TGTGCCAGCAGCTTGGGGGGACAGGCTAACTATGGCTACACCTTC. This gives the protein CASSLGGQANYGYTF.

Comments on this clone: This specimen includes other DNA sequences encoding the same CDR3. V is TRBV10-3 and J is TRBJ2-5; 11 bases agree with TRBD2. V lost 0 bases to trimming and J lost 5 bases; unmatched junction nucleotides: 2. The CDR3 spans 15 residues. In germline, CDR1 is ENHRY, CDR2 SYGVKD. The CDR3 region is CAISESVAGGETQYF. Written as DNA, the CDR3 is TGTGCCATCAGTGAGTCGGTAGCGGGGGGGGAGACCCAGTACTTC.

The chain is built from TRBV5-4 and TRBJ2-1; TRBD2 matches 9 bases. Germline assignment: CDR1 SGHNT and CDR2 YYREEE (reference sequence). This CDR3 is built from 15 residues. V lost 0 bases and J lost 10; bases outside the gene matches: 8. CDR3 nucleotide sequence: TGTGCCAGCAGCTTGGGACTAGCGGCGAAGACGGAGCAGTTCTTC. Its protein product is CASSLGLAAKTEQFF.

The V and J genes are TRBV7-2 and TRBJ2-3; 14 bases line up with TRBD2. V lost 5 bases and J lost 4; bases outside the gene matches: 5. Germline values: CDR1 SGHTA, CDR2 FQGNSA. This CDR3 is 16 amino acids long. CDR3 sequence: CASSRTSGGPSDTQYF. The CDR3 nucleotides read TGTGCCAGCAGCCGGACTAGCGGGGGGCCGTCAGATACGCAGTATTTT.

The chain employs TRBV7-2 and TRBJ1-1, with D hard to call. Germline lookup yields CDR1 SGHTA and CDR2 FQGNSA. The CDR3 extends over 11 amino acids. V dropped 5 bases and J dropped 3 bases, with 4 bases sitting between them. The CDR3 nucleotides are TGTGCCAGCAGCCCGTACACTGAAGCTTTCTTT. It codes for CASSPYTEAFF.

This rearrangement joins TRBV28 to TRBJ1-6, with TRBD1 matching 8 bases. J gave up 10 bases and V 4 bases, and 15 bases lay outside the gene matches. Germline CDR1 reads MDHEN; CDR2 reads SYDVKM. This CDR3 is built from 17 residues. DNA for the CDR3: TGTGCCAGCAGTTCCCCCGCAGGGGGCGTAGTCCGATCACCCCTCCACTTT. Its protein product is CASSSPAGGVVRSPLHF. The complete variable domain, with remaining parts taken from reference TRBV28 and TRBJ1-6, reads DVKVTQSSRYLVKRTGEKVFLECVQDMDHENMFWYRQDPGLGLRLIYFSYDVKMKEKGDIPEGYSVSREKKERFSLILESASTNQTSMYLCASSSPAGGVVRSPLHFGNGTRLTVT.

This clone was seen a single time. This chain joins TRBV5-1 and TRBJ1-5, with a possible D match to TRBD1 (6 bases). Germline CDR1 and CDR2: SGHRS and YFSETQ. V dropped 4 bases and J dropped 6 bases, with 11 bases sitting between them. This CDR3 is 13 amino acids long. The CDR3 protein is CASSLQGSQPQHF. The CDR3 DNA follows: TGCGCCAGCAGCCTACAGGGTTCTCAGCCCCAGCATTTT.

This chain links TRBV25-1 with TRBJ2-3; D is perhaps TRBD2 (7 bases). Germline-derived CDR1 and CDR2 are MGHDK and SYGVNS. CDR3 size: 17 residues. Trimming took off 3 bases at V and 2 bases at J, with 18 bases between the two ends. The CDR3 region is CASSDPGRGWATDTQYF. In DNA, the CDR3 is TGTGCCAGCAGTGACCCAGGGAGGGGGTGGGCCACAGATACGCAGTATTTT.

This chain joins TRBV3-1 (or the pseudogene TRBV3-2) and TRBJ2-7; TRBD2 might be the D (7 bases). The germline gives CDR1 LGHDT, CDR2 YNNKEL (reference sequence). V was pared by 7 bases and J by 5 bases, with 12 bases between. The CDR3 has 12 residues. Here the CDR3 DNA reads TGTGCCAGCATTGGGGGGGGGCACGAGCAGTACTTC. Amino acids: CASIGGGHEQYF.

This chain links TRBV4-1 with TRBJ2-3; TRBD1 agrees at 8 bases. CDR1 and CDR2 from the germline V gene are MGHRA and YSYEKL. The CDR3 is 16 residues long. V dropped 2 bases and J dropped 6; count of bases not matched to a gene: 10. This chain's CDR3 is CASSQLTGVLQDTQYF. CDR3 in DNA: TGCGCCAGCAGCCAATTGACAGGGGTCCTTCAGGATACGCAGTATTTT.

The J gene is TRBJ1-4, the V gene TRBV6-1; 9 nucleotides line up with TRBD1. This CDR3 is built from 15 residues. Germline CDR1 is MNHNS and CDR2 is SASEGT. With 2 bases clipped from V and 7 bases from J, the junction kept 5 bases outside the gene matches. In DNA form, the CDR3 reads TGTGCCAGCAGTGAACCGGGACAGGGAAGTGAAAAACTGTTTTTT. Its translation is CASSEPGQGSEKLFF.